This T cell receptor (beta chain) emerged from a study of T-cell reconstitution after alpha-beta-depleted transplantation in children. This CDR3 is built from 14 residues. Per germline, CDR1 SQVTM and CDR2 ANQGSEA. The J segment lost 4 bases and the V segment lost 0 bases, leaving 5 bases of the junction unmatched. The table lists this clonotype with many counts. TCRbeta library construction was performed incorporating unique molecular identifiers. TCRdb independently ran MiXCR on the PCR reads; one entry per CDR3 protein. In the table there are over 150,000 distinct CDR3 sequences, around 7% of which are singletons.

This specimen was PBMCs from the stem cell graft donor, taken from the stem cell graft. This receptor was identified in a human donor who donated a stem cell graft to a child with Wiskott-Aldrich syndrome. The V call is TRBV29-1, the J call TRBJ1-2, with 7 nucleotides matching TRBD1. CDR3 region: CSVEEQGPVYGYTF. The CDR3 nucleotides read TGCAGCGTTGAAGAACAGGGGCCCGTCTATGGCTACACCTTC.